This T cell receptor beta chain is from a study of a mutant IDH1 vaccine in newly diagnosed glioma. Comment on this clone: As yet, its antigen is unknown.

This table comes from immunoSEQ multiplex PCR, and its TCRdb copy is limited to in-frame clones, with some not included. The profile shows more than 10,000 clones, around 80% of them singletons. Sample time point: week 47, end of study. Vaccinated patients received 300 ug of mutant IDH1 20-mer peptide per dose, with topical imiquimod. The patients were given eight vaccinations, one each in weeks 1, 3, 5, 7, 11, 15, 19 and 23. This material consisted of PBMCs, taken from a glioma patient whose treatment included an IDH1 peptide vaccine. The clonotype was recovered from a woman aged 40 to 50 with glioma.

The CDR3, as DNA: TGTGCCAGCACCCCCAGCTGGAGCTCCTACGAGCAGTACTTC. Translated, it gives CASTPSWSSYEQYF. The chain recombines TRBV6-1 with TRBJ2-7; D ambiguous. The CDR3 length is 14 residues. Trimming stripped 7 bases from V and 0 bases from J, with 13 bases between. In germline, CDR1 is MNHNS, CDR2 SASEGT.